This record concerns one T cell receptor (beta chain) sequence. The data stem from a study of T cell changes during pregnancy in multiple sclerosis. CDR3 length: 12 residues. Trimming removed 4 bases from V and 7 bases from J, with 8 bases in between. The germline gives CDR1 MDHEN, CDR2 SYDVKM. Sequenced by immunoSEQ multiplex PCR; TCRdb stores in-frame clones only, minus some. Among 90,000 to 150,000 clones listed, 90% to 95% were seen once. Specimen: peripheral blood, collected before pregnancy. The chain combines TRBV28 with TRBJ2-1; tentatively, D is TRBD1 (6 bases). This clonotype originated in a female donor with multiple sclerosis, enrolled in a pregnancy study. CDR3 protein: CASSSDRNEQFF. As DNA, the CDR3 is TGTGCCAGCAGTTCGGACAGAAATGAGCAGTTCTTC. Variable domain in full (rest from reference TRBV28 and TRBJ2-1): DVKVTQSSRYLVKRTGEKVFLECVQDMDHENMFWYRQDPGLGLRLIYFSYDVKMKEKGDIPEGYSVSREKKERFSLILESASTNQTSMYLCASSSDRNEQFFGPGTRLTVL.